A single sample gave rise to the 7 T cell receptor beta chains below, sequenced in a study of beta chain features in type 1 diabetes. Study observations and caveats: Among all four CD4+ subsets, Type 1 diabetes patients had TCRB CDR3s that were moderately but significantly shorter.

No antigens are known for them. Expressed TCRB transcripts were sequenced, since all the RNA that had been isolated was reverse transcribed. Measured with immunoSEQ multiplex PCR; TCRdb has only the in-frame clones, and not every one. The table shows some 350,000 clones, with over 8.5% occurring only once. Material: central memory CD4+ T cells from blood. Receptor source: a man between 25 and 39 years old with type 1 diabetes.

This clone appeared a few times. CDR3 nucleotides: TGTGCCAGCAGTCCAAATTCACCTGAAGCTTTCTTT. Its translation is CASSPNSPEAFF. V gene TRBV28 combines with J gene TRBJ1-1; D is unresolved. With 5 bases removed from V and 6 bases from J, the gap between germline ends came to 10 bases. Germline values: CDR1 MDHEN, CDR2 SYDVKM. The CDR3 spans 12 residues.

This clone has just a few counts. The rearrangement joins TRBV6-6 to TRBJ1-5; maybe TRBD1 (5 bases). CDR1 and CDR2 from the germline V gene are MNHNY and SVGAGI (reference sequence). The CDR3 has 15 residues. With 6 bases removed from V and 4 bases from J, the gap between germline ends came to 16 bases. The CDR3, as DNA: TGTGCCAGCAGCCTATTTCCAGGGACGAATCAGCCCCAGCATTTT. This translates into CASSLFPGTNQPQHF.

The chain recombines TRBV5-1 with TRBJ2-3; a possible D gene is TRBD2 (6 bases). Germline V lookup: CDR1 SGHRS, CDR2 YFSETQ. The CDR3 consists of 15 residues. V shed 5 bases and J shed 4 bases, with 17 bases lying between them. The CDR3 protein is CASSLSVGGPDTQYF. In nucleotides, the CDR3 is TGCGCCAGCAGTTTGTCGGTCGGGGGACCAGATACGCAGTATTTT.

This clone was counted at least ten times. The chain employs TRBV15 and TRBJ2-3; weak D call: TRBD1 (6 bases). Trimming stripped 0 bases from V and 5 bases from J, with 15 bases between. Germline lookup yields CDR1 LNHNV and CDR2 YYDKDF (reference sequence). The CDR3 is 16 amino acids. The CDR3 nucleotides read TGTGCCACCAGCAGAGATCAGTTCAGGGGACGAGATACGCAGTATTTT. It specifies CATSRDQFRGRDTQYF.

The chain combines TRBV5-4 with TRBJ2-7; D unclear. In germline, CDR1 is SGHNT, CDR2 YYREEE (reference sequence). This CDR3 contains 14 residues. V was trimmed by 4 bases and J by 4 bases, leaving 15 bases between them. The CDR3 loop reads CASSQAWAIYEQYF. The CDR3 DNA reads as TGTGCCAGCAGCCAAGCTTGGGCGATATACGAGCAGTACTTC.

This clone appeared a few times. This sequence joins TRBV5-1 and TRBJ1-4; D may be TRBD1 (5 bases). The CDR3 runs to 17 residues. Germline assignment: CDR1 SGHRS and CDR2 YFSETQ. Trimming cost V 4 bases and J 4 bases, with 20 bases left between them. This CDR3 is CASSLSGPTDSNEKLFF. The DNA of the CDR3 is TGCGCCAGCAGCCTCTCGGGCCCGACAGACAGTAATGAAAAACTGTTTTTT. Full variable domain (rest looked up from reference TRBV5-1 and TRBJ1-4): KAGVTQTPRYLIKTRGQQVTLSCSPISGHRSVSWYQQTPGQGLQFLFEYFSETQRNKGNFPGRFSGRQFSNSRSEMNVSTLELGDSALYLCASSLSGPTDSNEKLFFGSGTQLSVL.

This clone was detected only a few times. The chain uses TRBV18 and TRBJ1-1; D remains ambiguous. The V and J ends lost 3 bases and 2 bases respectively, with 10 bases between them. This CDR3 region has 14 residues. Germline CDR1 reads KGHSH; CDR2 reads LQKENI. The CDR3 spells CASSPTVLNTEAFF. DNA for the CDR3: TGTGCCAGCTCACCGACGGTATTAAACACTGAAGCTTTCTTT.